This T cell receptor (beta chain) was captured in a study of T and B cells in COVID-19 patients. As for the study in general: Most recovered patients had mild to moderate COVID-19 treated as outpatients. The recovered cohort's median age was roughly 34 years, versus roughly 67 years in active infection. Of 20 active-infection patients, over 9 were critically ill with mechanical ventilation or extracorporeal membrane oxygenation. The study's findings and limits: Few blood samples existed from mildly ill patients during symptoms or early in severe cases.

As regards this clonotype: The antigen remains undetermined.

TRB rearrangements were amplified by multiplex PCR with BIOMED2 TRB-A/B primers. MiXCR was run by TCRdb on the multiplex PCR reads, yielding one entry per CDR3 protein. The sample lists roughly 12,000 distinct CDR3 sequences; 25% to 35% were seen once. From blood, about 240-550 ng of genomic DNA served as TRB template. This clonotype was obtained from a human donor who had recovered from COVID-19. Sequenced: blood.

The CDR3, as DNA: TGTGCCAGCAGCTTAGACAGCCAAGAGACCCAGTACTTC. Its protein is CASSLDSQETQYF. The gene calls are TRBV7-2 and TRBJ2-5; no reliable D call. Germline CDR1 is SGHTA and CDR2 is FQGNSA. V was trimmed by 1 base and J by 1 base, leaving 4 bases between them. This CDR3 spans 13 amino acids.